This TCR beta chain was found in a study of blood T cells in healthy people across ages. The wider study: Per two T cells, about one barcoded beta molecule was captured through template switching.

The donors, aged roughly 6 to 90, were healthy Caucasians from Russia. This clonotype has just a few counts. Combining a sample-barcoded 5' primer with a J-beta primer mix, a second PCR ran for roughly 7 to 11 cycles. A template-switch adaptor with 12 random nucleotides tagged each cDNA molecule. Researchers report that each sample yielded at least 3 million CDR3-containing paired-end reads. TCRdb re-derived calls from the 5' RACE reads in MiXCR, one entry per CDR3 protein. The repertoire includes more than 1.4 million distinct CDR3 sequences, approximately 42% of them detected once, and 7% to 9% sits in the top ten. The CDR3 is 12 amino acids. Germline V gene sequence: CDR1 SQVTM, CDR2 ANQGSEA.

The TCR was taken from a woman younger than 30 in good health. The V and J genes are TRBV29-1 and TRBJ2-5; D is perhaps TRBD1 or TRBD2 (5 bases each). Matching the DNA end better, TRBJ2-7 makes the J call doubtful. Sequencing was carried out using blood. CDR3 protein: CSVYARDGEQYF. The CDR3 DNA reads TGCAGCGTCTATGCCCGGGACGGCGAGCAGTACTTC.